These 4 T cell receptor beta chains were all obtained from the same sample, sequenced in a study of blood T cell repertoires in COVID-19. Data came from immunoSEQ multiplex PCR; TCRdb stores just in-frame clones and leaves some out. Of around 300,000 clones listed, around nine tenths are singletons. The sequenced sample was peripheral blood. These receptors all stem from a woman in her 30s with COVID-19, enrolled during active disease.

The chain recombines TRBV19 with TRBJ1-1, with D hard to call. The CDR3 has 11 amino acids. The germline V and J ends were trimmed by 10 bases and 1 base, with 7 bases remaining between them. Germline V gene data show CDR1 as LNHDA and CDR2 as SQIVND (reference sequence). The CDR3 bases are TGTGCCACCCAGGAGAACACTGAAGCTTTCTTT. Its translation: CATQENTEAFF.

CDR3 in DNA: TGTGCCAGCAGGCCTACCCGGGGCCAAGAGACCCAGTACTTC. It codes for CASRPTRGQETQYF. The genes are TRBV6-6 and TRBJ2-5; D is perhaps TRBD2 (5 bases). Germline CDR1 is MNHNY and CDR2 is SVGAGI (reference sequence). V dropped 6 bases and J dropped 1 base, with 12 bases sitting between them. This CDR3 contains 14 residues.

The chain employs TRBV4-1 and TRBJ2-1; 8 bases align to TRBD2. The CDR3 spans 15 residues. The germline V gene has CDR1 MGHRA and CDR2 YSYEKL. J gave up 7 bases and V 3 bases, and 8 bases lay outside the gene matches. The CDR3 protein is CASSQIAGLYNEQFF. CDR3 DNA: TGCGCCAGCAGCCAGATAGCGGGACTGTATAATGAGCAGTTCTTC.

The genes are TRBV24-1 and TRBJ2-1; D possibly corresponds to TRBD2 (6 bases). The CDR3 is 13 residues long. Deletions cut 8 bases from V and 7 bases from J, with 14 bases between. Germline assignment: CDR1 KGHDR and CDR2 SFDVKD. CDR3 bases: TGTGCCACCACTACCGGGAGATCGAATGAGCAGTTCTTC. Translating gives CATTTGRSNEQFF.